The entry that follows covers one TCR beta chain sequence. The germline gene is not matched at one end of the junction; a read error may be the cause. The protocol was immunoSEQ multiplex PCR, while the TCRdb copy is restricted to in-frame clones and leaves out a portion. The table includes 50,000 or so clones, roughly 74% detected once. The sample is drawn from a study of T cell clones after liver transplantation. For the study at large: Graft-donor-reactive sequences were compared with third-party-reactive TCRbeta sequences from pre-transplant mixed lymphocyte reactions. Tolerance: complete withdrawal held at least one year, liver enzymes staying within twice normal.

The sample in question was CD4+ T cells from blood, obtained less than 70 months after liver transplant. The receptor was isolated from a human patient who received a liver transplant. The graft donor may have contributed some T cells.

The CDR3 DNA reads as TGTGCCAGCAGCTTTTATCTAGCGGCCTCCTCCCACGAGCAGTACTTC. This gives the protein CASSFYLAASSHEQYF. This chain uses TRBV5-6 with TRBJ2-7, with 7 bases aligning to TRBD2. This CDR3 region has 16 residues. CDR1 is SGHDT and CDR2 is YYEEEE in the germline V gene.